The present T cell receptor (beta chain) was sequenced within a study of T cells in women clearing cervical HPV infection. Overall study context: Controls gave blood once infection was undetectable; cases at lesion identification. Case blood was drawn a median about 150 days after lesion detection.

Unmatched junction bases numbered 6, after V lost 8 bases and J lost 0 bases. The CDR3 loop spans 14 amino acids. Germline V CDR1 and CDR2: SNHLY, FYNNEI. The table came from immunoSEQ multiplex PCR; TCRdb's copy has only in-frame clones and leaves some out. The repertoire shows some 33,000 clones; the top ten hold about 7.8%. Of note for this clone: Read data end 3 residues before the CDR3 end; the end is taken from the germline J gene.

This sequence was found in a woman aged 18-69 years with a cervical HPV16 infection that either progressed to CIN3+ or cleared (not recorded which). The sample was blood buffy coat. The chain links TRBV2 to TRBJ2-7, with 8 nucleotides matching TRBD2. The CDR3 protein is CASDLSGTSYEQYF. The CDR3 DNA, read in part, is TGTGCCAGCGACCTTAGCGGGACCTCCTACGAG.